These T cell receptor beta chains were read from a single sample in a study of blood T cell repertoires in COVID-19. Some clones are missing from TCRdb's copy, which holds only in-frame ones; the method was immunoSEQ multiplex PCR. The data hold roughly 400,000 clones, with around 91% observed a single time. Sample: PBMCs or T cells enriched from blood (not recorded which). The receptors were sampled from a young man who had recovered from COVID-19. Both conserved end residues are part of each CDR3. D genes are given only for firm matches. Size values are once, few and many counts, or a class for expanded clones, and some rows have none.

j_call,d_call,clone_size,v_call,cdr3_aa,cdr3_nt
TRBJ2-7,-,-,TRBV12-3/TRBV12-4,CASSFGPGEQYF,TGTGCCAGCAGTTTCGGACCAGGGGAGCAGTACTTC
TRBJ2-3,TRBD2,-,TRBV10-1,CASSDISGSTDTQYF,TGCGCCAGCAGTGATATTAGCGGGAGCACAGATACGCAGTATTTT
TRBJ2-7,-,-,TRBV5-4,CASSDGTFLGEQYF,TGTGCCAGCAGCGATGGGACTTTTCTGGGGGAGCAGTACTTC
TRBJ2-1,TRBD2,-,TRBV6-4,CASSARTSGRGNEQFF,TGTGCCAGCAGTGCTCGGACTAGCGGGAGGGGCAATGAGCAGTTCTTC
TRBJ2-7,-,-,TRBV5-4,CASSPTLDYEQYF,TGTGCCAGCAGCCCGACCCTAGACTACGAGCAGTACTTC
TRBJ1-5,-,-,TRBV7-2,CASSLTVSNQPQHF,TGTGCCAGCAGCTTAACTGTTAGCAATCAGCCCCAGCATTTT
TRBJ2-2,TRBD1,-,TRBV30,CAWRGQGIDTGELFF,TGTGCCTGGAGGGGACAGGGGATCGACACCGGGGAGCTGTTTTTT
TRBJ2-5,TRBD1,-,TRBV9,CASSHSVGQGNRETQYF,TGTGCCAGCAGCCACAGCGTTGGACAGGGGAATAGGGAGACCCAGTACTTC
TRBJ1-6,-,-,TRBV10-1,CASRAGPSDSPLHF,TGCGCCAGCAGGGCGGGACCCTCGGATTCACCCCTCCACTTT
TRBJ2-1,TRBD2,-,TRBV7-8,CASSPWGSGRSYNEQFF,TGTGCCAGCAGCCCCTGGGGGAGCGGGAGGTCTTACAATGAGCAGTTCTTC
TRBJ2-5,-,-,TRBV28,CASIPGTNKQETQYF,TGTGCCAGCATTCCCGGGACAAATAAACAAGAGACCCAGTACTTC
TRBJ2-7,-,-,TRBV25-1,CASSEGGRYEQYF,TGTGCCAGCAGTGAAGGGGGCAGATACGAGCAGTACTTC
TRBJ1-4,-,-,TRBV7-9,CASSLVSQGYEKLFF,TGTGCCAGCAGCTTAGTGTCTCAGGGTTACGAAAAACTGTTTTTT
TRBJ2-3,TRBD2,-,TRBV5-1,CASSLASGGLADTQYF,TGCGCCAGCAGCTTGGCATCGGGAGGGCTCGCAGATACGCAGTATTTT
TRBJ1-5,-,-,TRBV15,CATSSTQRRTNQPQHF,TGTGCCACCAGCAGTACACAGCGGAGAACAAATCAGCCCCAGCATTTT
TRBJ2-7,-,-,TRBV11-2,CASSLASWGGDEQYF,TGTGCCAGCAGCTTAGCATCCTGGGGCGGGGACGAGCAGTACTTC
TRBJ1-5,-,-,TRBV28,CASSTLDRSNQPQHF,TGTGCCAGCAGTACGCTGGACAGAAGCAATCAGCCCCAGCATTTT
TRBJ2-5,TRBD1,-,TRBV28,CASLRGQGWETQYF,TGTGCCAGCCTCCGGGGACAGGGGTGGGAGACCCAGTACTTC
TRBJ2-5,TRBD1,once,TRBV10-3,CAISSGTVQETQYF,TGTGCCATCAGTTCCGGGACAGTCCAAGAGACCCAGTACTTC
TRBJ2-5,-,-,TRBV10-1,CASSSREGETQYF,TGCGCCAGCAGTTCGAGGGAAGGAGAGACCCAGTACTTC
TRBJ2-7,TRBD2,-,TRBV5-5,CASSLAPGGAYEQYF,TGTGCCAGCAGCTTGGCCCCGGGAGGCGCCTACGAGCAGTACTTC
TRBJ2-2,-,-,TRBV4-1,CASSRGGNTGELFF,TGCGCCAGCAGCCGTGGAGGGAACACCGGGGAGCTGTTTTTT
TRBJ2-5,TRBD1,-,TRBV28,CASRRTGSLETQYF,TGTGCCAGCAGAAGGACAGGGTCTTTGGAGACCCAGTACTTC
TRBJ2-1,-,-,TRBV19,CASSISGARDEQFF,TGTGCCAGTAGTATCTCAGGGGCACGGGATGAGCAGTTCTTC
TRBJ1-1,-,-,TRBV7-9,CASSLVGRGNTEAFF,TGTGCCAGCAGCTTAGTCGGACGGGGGAACACTGAAGCTTTCTTT
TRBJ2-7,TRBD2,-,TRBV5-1,CASSFRSGSYEQYF,TGCGCCAGCAGCTTCCGGAGCGGGAGCTACGAGCAGTACTTC
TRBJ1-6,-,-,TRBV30,CAWTKLGAGDSPLHF,TGTGCCTGGACCAAACTCGGCGCAGGGGACTCACCCCTCCACTTT
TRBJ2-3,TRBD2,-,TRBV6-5,CASSHGLAVTDTQYF,TGTGCCAGCAGCCACGGACTAGCGGTCACAGATACGCAGTATTTT
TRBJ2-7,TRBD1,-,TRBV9,CASSVGPPTGGSEQYF,TGTGCCAGCAGCGTAGGGCCCCCGACAGGGGGCAGCGAGCAGTACTTC
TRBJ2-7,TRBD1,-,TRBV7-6,CASSFIQGAYEQYF,TGTGCCAGCAGCTTTATACAGGGGGCCTACGAGCAGTACTTC
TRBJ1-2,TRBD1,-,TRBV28,CASSFRAGQGNGYTF,TGTGCCAGCAGTTTTAGAGCGGGACAGGGAAATGGCTACACCTTC
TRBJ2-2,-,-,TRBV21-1,CASTRTSGRKETGELFF,TGTGCCAGCACGCGGACTAGCGGGAGGAAGGAGACCGGGGAGCTGTTTTTT
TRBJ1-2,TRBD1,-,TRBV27,CASSLRTGGTNYGYTF,TGTGCCAGCAGTTTAAGAACAGGGGGAACTAACTATGGCTACACCTTC
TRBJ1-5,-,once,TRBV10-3,CAIGNAGGQPQHF,TGTGCCATAGGAAACGCAGGTGGCCAGCCCCAGCATTTT
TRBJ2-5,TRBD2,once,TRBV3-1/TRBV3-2,CASSQPYPELAGKTQYF,TGTGCCAGCAGCCAGCCCTACCCGGAACTAGCGGGGAAGACCCAGTACTTC
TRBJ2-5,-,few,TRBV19,CASSYTPGLPGEETQYF,TGTGCCAGTAGTTATACTCCAGGCCTCCCGGGGGAAGAGACCCAGTACTTC
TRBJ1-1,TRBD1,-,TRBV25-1,CASSETGGNTEAFF,TGTGCCAGCAGTGAGACAGGGGGGAACACTGAAGCTTTCTTT
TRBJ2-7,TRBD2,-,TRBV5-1,CASSLAAGGPSSYEQYF,TGCGCCAGCAGCTTGGCCGCGGGAGGGCCGAGCTCCTACGAGCAGTACTTC
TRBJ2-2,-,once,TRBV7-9,CASSFDTGELFF,TGTGCCAGCAGCTTCGACACCGGGGAGCTGTTTTTT
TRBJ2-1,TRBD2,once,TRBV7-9,CASSLKVAGGPHEQFF,TGTGCCAGCAGCCTGAAAGTAGCGGGAGGGCCCCATGAGCAGTTCTTC
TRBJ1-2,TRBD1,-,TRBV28,CASSLTGDNYGYTF,TGTGCCAGCAGTTTAACAGGGGATAACTATGGCTACACCTTC
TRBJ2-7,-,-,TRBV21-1,CASSKEARSVEQYF,TGTGCCAGCAGCAAAGAGGCTAGGTCCGTCGAGCAGTACTTC
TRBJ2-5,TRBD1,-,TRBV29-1,CSGRRTGGGETQYF,TGCAGCGGGCGGAGGACAGGGGGCGGAGAGACCCAGTACTTC
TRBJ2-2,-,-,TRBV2,CASRGEATGELFF,TGTGCCAGCAGAGGCGAGGCTACCGGGGAGCTGTTTTTT
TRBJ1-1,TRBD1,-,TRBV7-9,CASLGGSSMNTEAFF,TGTGCCAGCTTAGGGGGCAGCAGCATGAACACTGAAGCTTTCTTT
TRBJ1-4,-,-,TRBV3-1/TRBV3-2,CASSQGVGEGEKLFF,TGTGCCAGCAGCCAAGGGGTAGGGGAGGGAGAAAAACTGTTTTTT
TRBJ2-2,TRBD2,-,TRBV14,CASSPRLAATGELFF,TGTGCCAGCAGCCCCCGACTAGCAGCCACCGGGGAGCTGTTTTTT
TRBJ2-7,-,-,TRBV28,CASSFSRGVHEQYF,TGTGCCAGCAGTTTTAGCAGGGGAGTCCACGAGCAGTACTTC
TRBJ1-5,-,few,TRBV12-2,CASRTRTGRRQPQHF,TGTGCAAGTCGTACCCGGACAGGGAGGCGTCAGCCCCAGCATTTT
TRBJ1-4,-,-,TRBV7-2,CASSLTRQGNEKLFF,TGTGCCAGCAGCTTAACCCGCCAGGGTAATGAAAAACTGTTTTTT
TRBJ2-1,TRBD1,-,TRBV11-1,CASSLDTGQGNNEQFF,TGTGCCAGCAGCCTGGACACGGGACAGGGAAACAATGAGCAGTTCTTC
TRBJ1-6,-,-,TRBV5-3,CVRSFRVRSPLHF,TGTGTCAGAAGCTTCAGGGTCAGGTCACCCCTCCACTTT